This TCR beta chain was documented in a study of blood T cell repertoires in COVID-19. Study in general: The United States, Italy and Spain supplied acute and convalescent COVID-19 samples.

How the authors handled the data: Nucleated cell counts were estimated from reference gene primer amplification. Clones were read by immunoSEQ multiplex PCR, and TCRdb kept only the in-frame ones, dropping some. V and J calls and clone size are copied from that table; D and trimming were computed from the DNA. Of over 250,000 clones detected, about 90% appear once; the ten largest clones hold 5.3%. Clinical history as reported by participants underpinned cohort assignment. Resolution of symptoms, clearance, or two negative PCRs was present in recovered Cohort 3 donors. The CDR3 runs 13 residues. Trimming took off 5 bases at V and 4 bases at J, with 11 bases between the two ends. Germline-derived CDR1 and CDR2 are SGHTA and FQGTGA.

The chain recombines TRBV7-3 with TRBJ1-2, with a possible D match to TRBD1 (5 bases). Source material: PBMCs or T cells enriched from blood (not recorded which). This clonotype originated in a woman in her thirties who had recovered from COVID-19. The CDR3, as DNA: TGTGCCAGCAGCGGAGGGGTGATCTATGGCTACACCTTC. Amino acid sequence: CASSGGVIYGYTF.